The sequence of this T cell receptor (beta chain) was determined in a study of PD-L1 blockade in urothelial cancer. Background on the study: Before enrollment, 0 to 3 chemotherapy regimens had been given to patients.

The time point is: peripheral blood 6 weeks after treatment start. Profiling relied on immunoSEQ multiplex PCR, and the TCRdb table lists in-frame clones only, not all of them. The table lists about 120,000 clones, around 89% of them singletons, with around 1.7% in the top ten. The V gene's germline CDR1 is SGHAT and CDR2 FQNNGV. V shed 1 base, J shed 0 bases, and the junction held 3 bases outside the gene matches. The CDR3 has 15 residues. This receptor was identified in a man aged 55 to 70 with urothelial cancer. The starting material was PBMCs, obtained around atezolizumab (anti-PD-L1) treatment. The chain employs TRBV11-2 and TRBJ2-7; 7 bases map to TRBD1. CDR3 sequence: CASSLAGTDSYEQYF. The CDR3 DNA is TGTGCCAGCAGCTTAGCAGGGACAGACTCCTACGAGCAGTACTTC.